This T cell receptor beta chain appears in the sequencing data of a study of CDR3 diversity in severe acne. TCRdb re-called the PCR reads with MiXCR, one entry per CDR3 protein. The table has roughly 93,000 distinct CDR3 sequences, about half seen once. This clonotype was detected only once. The sequence came from a male donor with severe acne vulgaris. Sequenced: blood.

The CDR3 DNA reads as TGTGCCAGCAGCCGCCGAACGGTTACCGGGGAGCTGTTTTTT. This sequence encodes CASSRRTVTGELFF. This chain uses TRBV14 with TRBJ2-2; no clear D. The V end was cut by 4 bases, the J end by 5 bases, with 11 bases between. The CDR3 extends over 14 amino acids. Germline V lookup: CDR1 SGHDN, CDR2 FVKESK.